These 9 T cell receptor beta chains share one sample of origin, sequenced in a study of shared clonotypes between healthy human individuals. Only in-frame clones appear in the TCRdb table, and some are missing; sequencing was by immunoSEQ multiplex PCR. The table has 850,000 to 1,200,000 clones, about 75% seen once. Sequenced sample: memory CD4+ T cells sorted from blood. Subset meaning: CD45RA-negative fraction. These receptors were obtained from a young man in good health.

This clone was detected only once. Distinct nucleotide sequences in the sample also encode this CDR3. The CDR3 nucleotides are TGTGCCAGCAGCTTAGCGGGAGGGCCTTACAATGAGCAGTTCTTC. Translated: CASSLAGGPYNEQFF. The chain uses TRBV7-2 and TRBJ2-1; 7 bases map to TRBD2. The germline V gene has CDR1 SGHTA and CDR2 FQGNSA. With V trimmed by 0 bases and J by 4 bases, 3 bases remained unmatched. CDR3 size: 15 residues.

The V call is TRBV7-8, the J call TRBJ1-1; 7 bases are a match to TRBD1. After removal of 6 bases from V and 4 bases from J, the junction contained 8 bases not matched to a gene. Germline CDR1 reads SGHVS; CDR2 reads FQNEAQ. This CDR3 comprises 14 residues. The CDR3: CASRVGTASTEAFF. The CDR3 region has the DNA TGTGCCAGCAGAGTCGGGACAGCCTCCACTGAAGCTTTCTTT.

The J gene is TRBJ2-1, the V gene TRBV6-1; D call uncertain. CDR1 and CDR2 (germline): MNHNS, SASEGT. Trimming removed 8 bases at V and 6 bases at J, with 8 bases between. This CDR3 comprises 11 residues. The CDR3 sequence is CASVSVNEQFF. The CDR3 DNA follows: TGTGCCAGCGTTTCGGTCAATGAGCAGTTCTTC.

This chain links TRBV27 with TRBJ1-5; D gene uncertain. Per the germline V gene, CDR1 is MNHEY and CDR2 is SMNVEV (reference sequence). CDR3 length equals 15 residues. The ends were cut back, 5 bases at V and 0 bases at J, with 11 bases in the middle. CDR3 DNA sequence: TGTGCCAGCAGTGACACCCCGATTAGCAATCAGCCCCAGCATTTT. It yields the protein CASSDTPISNQPQHF.

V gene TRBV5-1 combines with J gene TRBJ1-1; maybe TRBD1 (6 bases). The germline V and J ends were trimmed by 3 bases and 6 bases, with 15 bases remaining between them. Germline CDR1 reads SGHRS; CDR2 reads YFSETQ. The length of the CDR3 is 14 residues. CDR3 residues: CASSSRQVSPEAFF. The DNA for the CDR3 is TGCGCCAGCAGCTCCCGACAGGTTTCGCCTGAAGCTTTCTTT. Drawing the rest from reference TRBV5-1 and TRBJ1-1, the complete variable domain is KAGVTQTPRYLIKTRGQQVTLSCSPISGHRSVSWYQQTPGQGLQFLFEYFSETQRNKGNFPGRFSGRQFSNSRSEMNVSTLELGDSALYLCASSSRQVSPEAFFGQGTRLTVV.

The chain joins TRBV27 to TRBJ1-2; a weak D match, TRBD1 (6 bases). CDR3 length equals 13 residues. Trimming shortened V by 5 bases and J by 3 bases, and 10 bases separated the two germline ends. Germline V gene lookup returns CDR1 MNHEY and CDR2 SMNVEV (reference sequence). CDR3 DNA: TGTGCCAGCAGTCCCGGGACACACTATGGCTACACCTTC. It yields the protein CASSPGTHYGYTF.

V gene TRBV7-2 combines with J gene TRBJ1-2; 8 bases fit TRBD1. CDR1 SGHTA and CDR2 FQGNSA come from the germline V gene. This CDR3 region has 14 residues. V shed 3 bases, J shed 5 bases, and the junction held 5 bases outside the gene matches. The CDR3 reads CASSFSQGEYGYTF. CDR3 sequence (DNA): TGTGCCAGCAGCTTCTCACAGGGGGAGTATGGCTACACCTTC.

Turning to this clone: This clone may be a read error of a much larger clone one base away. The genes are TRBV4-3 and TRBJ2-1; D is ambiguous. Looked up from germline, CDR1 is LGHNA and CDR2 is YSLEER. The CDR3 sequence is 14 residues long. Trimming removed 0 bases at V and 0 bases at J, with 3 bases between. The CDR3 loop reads CASSQELSYNEQFF. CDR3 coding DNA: TGCGCCAGCAGCCAAGAACTCTCCTACAATGAGCAGTTCTTC.

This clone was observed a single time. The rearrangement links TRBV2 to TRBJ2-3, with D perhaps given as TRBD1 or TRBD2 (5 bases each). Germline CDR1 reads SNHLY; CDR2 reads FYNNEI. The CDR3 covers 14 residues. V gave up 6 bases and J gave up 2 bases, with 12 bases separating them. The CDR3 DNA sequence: TGTGCCAGCAGCGCAGGGACCTACACAGATACGCAGTATTTT. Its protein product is CASSAGTYTDTQYF.